This T cell receptor (beta chain) derives from a study of T-cell reconstitution after alpha-beta-depleted transplantation in children. General observations from the study: Alpha-beta T cells present about two months after transplant were reported to originate from several hundred expanded graft clones. Surviving thymic progenitors and recipient T cells were the source of high TCRbeta diversity at day 60 in some patients.

Unique molecular identifiers were incorporated into the prepared TCRbeta library. Via MiXCR, TCRdb re-called the PCR reads, giving one row per CDR3 protein. The sample carries 780,000 or so distinct CDR3 sequences, less than 20% recorded once. CDR3 size: 14 residues. V was cut by 7 bases and J by 7 bases, with 19 bases left in between. The germline V gene encodes CDR1 MNHEY and CDR2 SVGAGI. This clonotype was detected a few times. Its specificity is unknown. This clonotype was sampled from a male patient between 5 and 17 years old who had a stem cell transplant for acute lymphoblastic leukemia, so the T cells may come from the graft donor. V is TRBV6-5 and J is TRBJ1-2; D unresolved. The sample here was PBMCs, mostly from graft donor cells, taken 360 days after TCRalphabeta/CD19-depleted stem cell transplant. This CDR3 reads CASTLGRTFPGYTF. The CDR3 coding sequence is TGTGCCAGCACCTTAGGACGGACCTTTCCTGGCTACACCTTC.